The rows below give T cell receptor beta chains drawn from one sample of a study of cytomegalovirus exposure and HLA in healthy donors. Sequencing used immunoSEQ multiplex PCR; TCRdb keeps in-frame clones, though not all of them. Of about 76,000 clones listed, under 85% are singletons. The sample was PBMCs. The source is a woman in her 40s in good health and CMV-seropositive. Both conserved end residues are part of each CDR3. D genes are given only for firm matches. Size is stated for part of the rows, as once, few or many counts, or as a class when the clone is expanded.

-	TRBD1	TRBV5-6	TRBJ1-4	CASSLNKGQGTPKLFF	TGTGCCAGCAGCTTAAATAAGGGACAGGGAACACCAAAACTGTTTTTT
-	-	TRBV7-8	TRBJ1-3	CASSLGTKGGNTIYF	TGTGCCAGCAGCTTAGGTACCAAGGGCGGGAACACCATATATTTT
-	-	TRBV6-6	TRBJ1-4	CASSYGQVHTGEKLFF	TGTGCCAGCAGTTACGGCCAGGTCCACACAGGTGAAAAACTGTTTTTT
-	TRBD1	TRBV6-6	TRBJ2-1	CASSKDRAQLYNEQFF	TGTGCCAGCAGCAAGGACAGGGCCCAACTATACAATGAGCAGTTCTTC
-	-	TRBV2	TRBJ1-1	CASTEGGQWTNTEAFF	TGTGCCAGCACCGAGGGGGGGCAGTGGACGAACACTGAAGCTTTCTTT
few	TRBD1	TRBV27	TRBJ1-4	CASSHGTVRSNEKLFF	TGTGCCAGCAGCCATGGGACAGTCAGGTCTAATGAAAAACTGTTTTTT
-	TRBD1	TRBV5-4	TRBJ2-6	CASSFETGDSGANVLTF	TGTGCCAGCAGCTTCGAGACAGGGGACTCTGGGGCCAACGTCCTGACTTTC
few	-	TRBV6-4	TRBJ1-1	CASSDSGSGRVVGTEAFF	TGTGCCAGCAGTGACTCAGGCTCGGGCAGGGTGGTGGGCACTGAAGCTTTCTTT
-	TRBD1	TRBV5-6	TRBJ1-3	CASSGRQGTGNTIYF	TGTGCCAGCAGCGGAAGACAGGGGACTGGAAACACCATATATTTT
-	TRBD2	TRBV10-1	TRBJ2-1	CASSEQASGAYNEQFF	TGCGCCAGCAGTGAGCAGGCTAGCGGGGCCTACAATGAGCAGTTCTTC
-	TRBD1	TRBV18	TRBJ1-5	CASSLDRGNQPQHF	TGTGCCAGCTCACTCGACAGGGGGAACCAGCCCCAGCATTTT
once	-	TRBV29-1	TRBJ1-1	CSVEIRGTEAFF	TGCAGCGTTGAAATCAGGGGCACTGAAGCTTTCTTT
-	TRBD1	TRBV5-1	TRBJ1-2	CASSLGQGMGGYTF	TGCGCCAGCAGCTTAGGACAGGGAATGGGTGGCTACACCTTC
-	-	TRBV4-1	TRBJ2-1	CASSIYNEQFF	TGCGCCAGCAGCATATACAATGAGCAGTTCTTC
-	TRBD1	TRBV7-9	TRBJ2-7	CASSYWDRSPVYEQYF	TGTGCCAGCAGCTACTGGGACAGAAGTCCTGTCTACGAGCAGTACTTC
-	TRBD1	TRBV6-7	TRBJ2-7	CASSCTGTARAEQYF	TGTGCCAGCAGTTGTACCGGGACAGCACGCGCCGAGCAGTACTTC
-	TRBD2	TRBV28	TRBJ2-1	CASSSLAGGPVGEQFF	TGTGCCAGCAGTTCGCTAGCGGGAGGGCCTGTGGGTGAGCAGTTCTTC
-	-	TRBV21-1	TRBJ1-2	CASSKQGWAYGYTF	TGTGCCAGCAGCAAACAGGGATGGGCCTATGGCTACACCTTC
-	-	TRBV7-8	TRBJ1-5	CASSLAPNSDQPQHF	TGTGCCAGCAGCTTAGCGCCCAATTCGGATCAGCCCCAGCATTTT
-	-	TRBV5-1	TRBJ2-3	CASSLAGSSAIDTQYF	TGCGCCAGCAGCTTGGCCGGTAGCTCCGCTATAGATACGCAGTATTTT
-	-	TRBV5-5	TRBJ2-3	CASSRDSGASPDTQYF	TGTGCCAGCAGCCGAGATTCAGGGGCATCGCCAGATACGCAGTATTTT
few	TRBD1	TRBV27	TRBJ1-5	CASSNGQGGNQPQHF	TGTGCCAGCAGCAATGGACAGGGAGGCAATCAGCCCCAGCATTTT
-	-	TRBV25-1	TRBJ2-1	CASMQNNEQFF	TGTGCCAGCATGCAGAACAATGAGCAGTTCTTC
-	-	TRBV25-1	TRBJ1-3	CASSARLGNTIYF	TGTGCCAGCAGTGCACGGTTAGGAAACACCATATATTTT
-	-	TRBV4-1	TRBJ2-5	CASSQDATRISGETQYF	TGCGCCAGCAGCCAAGATGCGACTAGAATAAGTGGAGAGACCCAGTACTTC
-	-	TRBV14	TRBJ1-4	CASSQVIGGKLFF	TGTGCCAGCAGCCAAGTCATCGGGGGAAAACTGTTTTTT
-	-	TRBV5-4	TRBJ1-1	CASSLGRGAGSGTEAFF	TGTGCCAGCAGCTTGGGACGGGGGGCAGGTTCAGGCACTGAAGCTTTCTTT
-	-	TRBV5-4	TRBJ2-7	CASSLTPSGSYEQYF	TGTGCCAGCAGCTTGACCCCATCGGGGTCCTACGAGCAGTACTTC
-	TRBD2	TRBV9	TRBJ2-3	CASSLSTSGYPGADTQYF	TGTGCCAGCAGCTTGTCGACTAGCGGATACCCGGGCGCAGATACGCAGTATTTT
few	TRBD1	TRBV30	TRBJ1-2	CAWSVWGQGDYGYTF	TGTGCCTGGAGTGTATGGGGGCAGGGGGATTATGGCTACACCTTC
-	TRBD2	TRBV9	TRBJ2-2	CASSVRTSGELFF	TGTGCCAGCAGCGTAAGGACTAGCGGGGAGCTGTTTTTT
-	TRBD1	TRBV7-9	TRBJ2-7	CASSLSGQGHEQYF	TGTGCCAGCAGCTTAAGTGGACAGGGGCACGAGCAGTACTTC
few	TRBD1	TRBV5-1	TRBJ2-5	CASSGDRGQETQYF	TGCGCCAGCAGCGGGGACAGGGGACAAGAGACCCAGTACTTC
-	TRBD1	TRBV28	TRBJ2-1	CASSSKQQGATYNEQFF	TGTGCCAGCAGTTCCAAACAACAGGGGGCCACCTACAATGAGCAGTTCTTC
-	-	TRBV15	TRBJ2-5	CATSRGLNQETQYF	TGTGCCACCAGCAGAGGGCTTAACCAAGAGACCCAGTACTTC
few	-	TRBV4-1	TRBJ1-1	CASSRAENTEAFF	TGCGCCAGCAGCCGGGCAGAAAACACTGAAGCTTTCTTT
-	TRBD1	TRBV28	TRBJ1-1	CASRPNRGAFF	TGTGCCAGCAGACCTAACAGGGGAGCTTTCTTT
-	TRBD1	TRBV5-6	TRBJ1-1	CVRSLFGTGGHTEAFF	TGTGTCAGGAGCTTGTTCGGGACAGGGGGTCACACTGAAGCTTTCTTT
medium-sized	TRBD1	TRBV19	TRBJ1-5	CASSIETGGYNQPQHF	TGTGCCAGTAGTATCGAGACAGGGGGTTACAATCAGCCCCAGCATTTT
-	-	TRBV21-1	TRBJ2-7	CASSKGQGIYEQYF	TGTGCCAGCAGCAAAGGACAGGGTATCTACGAGCAGTACTTC
few	-	TRBV7-9	TRBJ2-3	CASSTRGRGTDTQYF	TGTGCCAGCAGCACCCGGGGAAGAGGCACAGATACGCAGTATTTT
few	TRBD1	TRBV2	TRBJ1-2	CASLSSTGTGVTNYGYTF	TGTGCCAGCCTTTCGTCGACCGGGACAGGGGTTACGAACTATGGCTACACCTTC
-	-	TRBV7-9	TRBJ1-2	CASSLEGANYGYTF	TGTGCCAGCAGCTTAGAAGGGGCAAACTATGGCTACACCTTC
once	-	TRBV25-1	TRBJ2-1	CASSEYFPASEYNEQFF	TGTGCCAGCAGTGAATATTTCCCCGCTAGCGAATACAATGAGCAGTTCTTC
-	-	TRBV6-5	TRBJ2-4	CASRRTGGDKNIQYF	TGTGCCAGCAGAAGAACCGGAGGGGATAAAAACATTCAGTACTTC
many	-	TRBV19	TRBJ2-6	CASSIEVSGANVLTF	TGTGCCAGTAGTATCGAGGTCTCTGGGGCCAACGTCCTGACTTTC
-	TRBD1	TRBV28	TRBJ2-2	CASRTGQSNTGELFF	TGTGCCAGCAGGACGGGACAGTCAAACACCGGGGAGCTGTTTTTT
-	TRBD2	TRBV27	TRBJ2-3	CASSLGYRERASGRGDTQYF	TGTGCCAGCAGTTTAGGGTACAGGGAGCGGGCTAGCGGGAGGGGAGATACGCAGTATTTT
-	-	TRBV2	TRBJ1-6	CASSDSGVRSPLHF	TGTGCCAGCAGTGACTCGGGGGTTCGGTCACCCCTCCACTTT
few	-	TRBV6-5	TRBJ2-3	CASRRPGWTDTQYF	TGTGCCAGCAGAAGGCCCGGGTGGACAGATACGCAGTATTTT
-	TRBD2	TRBV19	TRBJ2-1	CASKRDSYNEQFF	TGTGCCAGTAAGCGGGATTCCTACAATGAGCAGTTCTTC
once	TRBD1	TRBV6-5	TRBJ2-7	CASSYWDSSYEQYF	TGTGCCAGCAGTTACTGGGACAGCTCCTACGAGCAGTACTTC
-	TRBD2	TRBV6-1	TRBJ2-1	CASSEAVLAGPYNEQFF	TGTGCCAGCAGTGAAGCCGTCCTAGCGGGGCCATACAATGAGCAGTTCTTC
once	-	TRBV5-1	TRBJ2-7	CASSVGRLTYEQYF	TGCGCCAGCAGCGTTGGCAGATTGACCTACGAGCAGTACTTC
-	TRBD2	TRBV7-2	TRBJ2-2	CASSLVYSGGGKLFF	TGTGCCAGCAGCTTAGTATATTCGGGGGGTGGGAAGCTGTTTTTT
few	-	TRBV18	TRBJ2-7	CASSPLGRNRDLYF	TGTGCCAGCTCACCCCTAGGGCGTAACAGGGATCTGTACTTC
-	-	TRBV7-9	TRBJ2-7	CASSLGPFYEQYF	TGTGCCAGCAGCTTAGGGCCCTTCTACGAGCAGTACTTC
-	-	TRBV2	TRBJ1-1	CASFVGRSTEAFF	TGTGCCAGCTTTGTAGGGAGAAGCACTGAAGCTTTCTTT
few	-	TRBV10-3	TRBJ2-1	CAISEQGHEQFF	TGTGCCATCAGTGAGCAGGGGCATGAGCAGTTCTTC